A selection of T cell receptor beta chains follows, all from one sample in a study of cytomegalovirus exposure and HLA in healthy donors. Using immunoSEQ multiplex PCR, the repertoire was profiled, and TCRdb retains in-frame clones only, with some absent. In the table there are around 150,000 clones, around 90% of which are singletons. Sequencing was done on a sample of PBMCs. These receptor sequences come from a woman under 30 in good health and CMV-seropositive. CDR3s include the opening cysteine and the closing phenylalanine or tryptophan. The D gene is left open where the match is weak. Only some rows state a clone size, as once, few, many or a class for expanded clones.

J,D,size,V,CDR3,DNA
TRBJ2-2,.,.,TRBV19,CASSMRRAGTGELFF,TGTGCCAGTAGTATGAGGAGGGCGGGAACCGGGGAGCTGTTTTTT
TRBJ2-5,TRBD2,.,TRBV5-1,CASSQTSGGETQYF,TGCGCCAGCAGCCAGACTAGCGGGGGGGAGACCCAGTACTTC
TRBJ1-1,.,.,TRBV2,CASSVTGRTEAFF,TGTGCCAGCAGTGTCACAGGACGGACTGAAGCTTTCTTT
TRBJ1-2,.,.,TRBV5-1,CASSLTRTVSLGGYTF,TGCGCCAGCAGCTTAACGAGGACAGTGAGCTTGGGGGGCTACACCTTC
TRBJ1-1,.,once,TRBV27,CASSLSPGSGGAFF,TGTGCCAGCAGTTTATCCCCCGGGTCTGGAGGAGCTTTCTTT
TRBJ2-6,.,.,TRBV7-6,CASSQGTGANVLTF,TGTGCCAGTTCACAGGGAACTGGGGCCAACGTCCTGACTTTC
TRBJ1-1,TRBD1,.,TRBV10-3,CATTRDRNTEAFF,TGTGCCACCACGAGGGACAGGAACACTGAAGCTTTCTTT
TRBJ1-2,.,.,TRBV14,CASSRQAGLVGYTF,TGTGCCAGCAGCCGACAGGCGGGTTTAGTTGGCTACACCTTC
TRBJ1-6,TRBD1,.,TRBV5-6,CASSSLNRGTLYNSPLHF,TGTGCCAGCAGCTCTTTAAACAGGGGGACTCTTTATAATTCACCCCTCCACTTT
TRBJ1-4,TRBD1,.,TRBV27,CASSGRGRWEKLFF,TGTGCCAGCAGTGGTAGGGGGCGCTGGGAAAAACTGTTTTTT
TRBJ2-1,.,.,TRBV18,CASSPYRGSNEQFF,TGTGCCAGCTCCCCATATCGGGGAAGCAATGAGCAGTTCTTC
TRBJ1-4,.,once,TRBV6-5,CASSQAGLTNEKLFF,TGTGCCAGCAGCCAGGCGGGTCTTACTAATGAAAAACTGTTTTTT
TRBJ2-3,.,.,TRBV29-1,CSVEEDGWSTDTQYF,TGCAGCGTTGAAGAAGACGGGTGGAGCACAGATACGCAGTATTTT
TRBJ2-7,.,.,TRBV29-1,CSVIGRQASSYEQYF,TGCAGCGTAATTGGGAGACAGGCTAGCTCCTACGAGCAGTACTTC
TRBJ2-7,.,.,TRBV29-1,CSVKGAQNYEQYF,TGCAGCGTTAAAGGGGCTCAGAACTACGAGCAGTACTTC
TRBJ2-1,.,.,TRBV27,CASSLAPSSYNEQFF,TGTGCCAGCAGTTTAGCCCCCAGCTCCTACAATGAGCAGTTCTTC
TRBJ2-7,.,.,TRBV5-4,CASSLDGSGYEQYF,TGTGCCAGCAGCTTGGACGGGAGCGGGTACGAGCAGTACTTC
TRBJ2-2,TRBD1,.,TRBV11-2,CASSSTPGGNTGELFF,TGTGCCAGCAGCTCGACTCCAGGGGGGAACACCGGGGAGCTGTTTTTT
TRBJ2-7,.,.,TRBV25-1,CASRDAGFSYEQYF,TGTGCCAGCAGGGACGCAGGGTTTTCCTACGAGCAGTACTTC
TRBJ2-7,.,.,TRBV6-1,CASSESPLQNYEQYF,TGTGCCAGCAGTGAATCTCCCTTACAGAACTACGAGCAGTACTTC
TRBJ1-3,.,.,TRBV7-2,CASSLAPAVSGNTIYF,TGTGCCAGCAGCTTAGCCCCCGCAGTCTCTGGAAACACCATATATTTT
TRBJ1-1,TRBD1,.,TRBV10-3,CAIREPGTGYPEAFF,TGTGCCATCAGGGAACCCGGGACAGGGTATCCTGAAGCTTTCTTT
TRBJ2-1,TRBD2,.,TRBV6-5,CASSPERGSYNEQFF,TGTGCCAGCAGTCCCGAGCGGGGGTCCTACAATGAGCAGTTCTTC
TRBJ2-1,TRBD1,few,TRBV6-1,CASSGWDSNEQFF,TGTGCCAGCAGTGGCTGGGACAGCAATGAGCAGTTCTTC
TRBJ1-2,.,.,TRBV7-2,CASSLFGETYGYTF,TGTGCCAGCAGCCTCTTTGGGGAGACCTATGGCTACACCTTC
TRBJ2-6,.,.,TRBV5-8,CASSLGLPGLSGANVLTF,TGTGCCAGCAGCTTGGGTCTGCCAGGGCTATCCGGGGCCAACGTCCTGACTTTC
TRBJ2-1,.,.,TRBV7-2,CASTLLGAIDNEQFF,TGTGCCAGCACCCTTCTAGGGGCGATTGACAATGAGCAGTTCTTC